Presented here are 18 T cell receptor beta chains from one specimen sequenced in a study of cytomegalovirus exposure and HLA in healthy donors. Use of 60 Vbeta and 13 Jbeta primers characterized the PCR. The method was immunoSEQ multiplex PCR; TCRdb's version includes in-frame clones alone and lacks a portion of them. Of about 90,000 clones listed, about 88% are singletons. Material for sequencing was PBMCs. These receptors were collected from a man between 18 and 29 years old in good health and CMV-seronegative.

The CDR3 spells CASSPQSGLAGTRIYEQYF. The CDR3 DNA sequence: TGCGCCAGCAGCCCCCAAAGCGGGCTAGCGGGGACTAGAATCTACGAGCAGTACTTC. The J gene is TRBJ2-7, the V gene TRBV4-1; 9 bases agree with TRBD2. Germline values: CDR1 MGHRA, CDR2 YSYEKL. CDR3 length equals 19 residues. J lost 3 bases, V lost 4 bases, and 19 bases had no gene match.

V usage is TRBV6-5 and J usage is TRBJ2-3; D unclear. V was shortened by 0 bases and J by 3 bases, with 10 bases between the two germline ends. This CDR3 is built from 15 residues. Germline V gives CDR1 MNHEY, CDR2 SVGAGI. The CDR3 loop reads CASSYSGSRTDTQYF. The CDR3 nucleotides are TGTGCCAGCAGTTACTCGGGCTCCCGGACAGATACGCAGTATTTT.

The V gene is TRBV5-1, the J gene TRBJ2-7; D unclear. The germline V and J ends were trimmed by 0 bases and 2 bases, with 3 bases remaining between them. CDR1 is SGHRS, CDR2 YFSETQ, per germline. The length of the CDR3 is 12 residues. The CDR3 DNA follows: TGCGCCAGCAGCTTGGCCACCTACGAGCAGTACTTC. Residues: CASSLATYEQYF.

The chain recombines TRBV5-6 with TRBJ2-7; TRBD1 aligns across 10 bases. V shed 6 bases and J 2 bases; nucleotides not matched to a gene: 5. Germline CDR1 and CDR2: SGHDT and YYEEEE. The CDR3 runs 14 residues. The CDR3 coding sequence is TGTGCCAGCACCGCCGGGACAGGGGCCTACGAGCAGTACTTC. It is translated as CASTAGTGAYEQYF.

This rearrangement joins TRBV28 to TRBJ2-7, with 9 bases that match TRBD1. CDR1 MDHEN and CDR2 SYDVKM come from the germline V gene. Trimming removed 3 bases from V and 2 bases from J; junction bases left unmatched: 14. CDR3 length: 18 amino acids. This CDR3 is CASSFYHWGQGNAYEQYF. The DNA for the CDR3 is TGTGCCAGCAGTTTTTATCATTGGGGACAGGGTAATGCCTACGAGCAGTACTTC.

This chain connects TRBV5-6 to TRBJ2-7; D unclear. Trimming removed 2 bases from V and 0 bases from J, with 3 bases in between. This CDR3 has 12 amino acids. The germline V gene encodes CDR1 SGHDT and CDR2 YYEEEE. CDR3 bases: TGTGCCAGCAGCTTATACTCCTACGAGCAGTACTTC. This translates into CASSLYSYEQYF. The entire variable domain, with the rest obtained from reference TRBV5-6 and TRBJ2-7, is as follows: DAGVTQSPTHLIKTRGQQVTLRCSPKSGHDTVSWYQQALGQGPQFIFQYYEEEERQRGNFPDRFSGHQFPNYSSELNVNALLLGDSALYLCASSLYSYEQYFGPGTRLTVT.

The rearrangement uses TRBV5-1 and TRBJ1-2; D unclear. The ends were cut back, 0 bases at V and 4 bases at J, with 7 bases in the middle. This CDR3 is 13 amino acids long. The germline gives CDR1 SGHRS, CDR2 YFSETQ. The CDR3 loop is CASSLDGSYGYTF. CDR3 coding DNA: TGCGCCAGCAGCTTGGATGGGAGCTATGGCTACACCTTC.

The chain carries TRBV4-3 and TRBJ1-1; TRBD1 matches 7 bases. Per the germline V gene, CDR1 is LGHNA and CDR2 is YSLEER. Trimming at V came to 1 base and at J to 9 bases, leaving 2 bases not matched to a gene. The CDR3 consists of 12 residues. CDR3: CASSQATGKAFF. The DNA for the CDR3 is TGCGCCAGCAGCCAAGCGACAGGGAAAGCTTTCTTT.

V usage is TRBV28 and J usage is TRBJ1-1, with D uncertain. The germline CDR1 and CDR2 sequences are MDHEN and SYDVKM. V lost 10 bases to trimming and J lost 3 bases, with 6 bases between them. The CDR3 is 10 residues long. The CDR3 DNA is TGTGCCATAGCGGACACTGAAGCTTTCTTT. Protein: CAIADTEAFF.

The table lists this clone with a count of one. The chain uses TRBV5-6 and TRBJ1-2, with D unclear. The V gene lost 1 base and the J gene lost 4 bases, with 11 bases spanning the gap. The CDR3 is made up of 14 amino acids. In germline, CDR1 is SGHDT, CDR2 YYEEEE. DNA for the CDR3: TGTGCCAGCAGCTTGTTCCCGGGTGGCTATGGCTACACCTTC. This sequence encodes CASSLFPGGYGYTF.

The chain uses TRBV27 and TRBJ1-5; TRBD1 might be the D (6 bases). The CDR3 length is 15 residues. Germline V gene data show CDR1 as MNHEY and CDR2 as SMNVEV (reference sequence). V was shortened by 4 bases and J by 3 bases, with 13 bases between the two germline ends. Here the CDR3 reads CASSYRVGNNQPQHF. CDR3 sequence (DNA): TGTGCCAGCAGTTACAGGGTTGGGAACAATCAGCCCCAGCATTTT.

This clone was observed a few times. This chain uses TRBV6-1 with TRBJ2-4; 9 bases fit TRBD2. Germline V gene data show CDR1 as MNHNS and CDR2 as SASEGT. V lost 5 bases to trimming and J lost 6 bases; unmatched junction nucleotides: 5. This CDR3 contains 14 residues. Written as DNA, the CDR3 is TGTGCCAGCAGTACACATAGCGGGGGAAACATTCAGTACTTC. This gives the protein CASSTHSGGNIQYF.

The chain employs TRBV30 and TRBJ1-5; D is perhaps TRBD1 (5 bases). The V and J ends lost 2 bases and 1 base respectively, with 24 bases between them. Looked up from germline, CDR1 is GTSNPN and CDR2 is SVGIG (reference sequence). This CDR3 has 19 residues. The CDR3 DNA reads as TGTGCCTGGAGTCCCGCCCGGGGAGGGGTAGTGTCCAGCAATCAGCCCCAGCATTTT. Its protein is CAWSPARGGVVSSNQPQHF.

V gene TRBV27 combines with J gene TRBJ2-2; D call uncertain. V was trimmed by 3 bases and J by 4 bases, leaving 6 bases between them. Per germline, CDR1 MNHEY and CDR2 SMNVEV (reference sequence). This CDR3 region has 13 residues. The CDR3, as DNA: TGTGCCAGCAGTTTTCAACTCACCGGGGAGCTGTTTTTT. Its protein product is CASSFQLTGELFF.

The chain links TRBV27 to TRBJ1-5, with a tentative D call TRBD1 (5 bases). The CDR3 sequence is 14 residues long. Looked up from germline, CDR1 is MNHEY and CDR2 is SMNVEV (reference sequence). The germline V and J ends were trimmed by 5 bases and 4 bases, with 12 bases remaining between them. This CDR3 reads CASSTPGLNQPQHF. The CDR3 DNA follows: TGTGCCAGCAGTACCCCGGGACTGAATCAGCCCCAGCATTTT.

The chain links TRBV30 to TRBJ1-4, with D maybe TRBD1 (5 bases). Germline V gene data show CDR1 as GTSNPN and CDR2 as SVGIG (reference sequence). Trimming shortened V by 0 bases and J by 3 bases, and 14 bases separated the two germline ends. There are 16 residues in the CDR3. In DNA, the CDR3 is TGTGCCTGGAGTGTATTTGTCGCAGGGTCTAATGAAAAACTGTTTTTT. It encodes CAWSVFVAGSNEKLFF.

This clone was detected only once. This chain links TRBV5-1 with TRBJ2-1; 7 nucleotides agree with TRBD2. There are 15 residues in the CDR3. Germline V gene data show CDR1 as SGHRS and CDR2 as YFSETQ. Trimming took 2 bases from V and 7 from J; bases not matched to a gene: 9. This CDR3 is CASSFTVGGRNEQFF. The CDR3 DNA reads TGCGCCAGCAGCTTCACGGTGGGAGGGAGGAATGAGCAGTTCTTC.

The chain links TRBV9 to TRBJ2-1; TRBD2 matches 12 bases. V lost 2 bases and J lost 6; bases outside the gene matches: 6. The CDR3 totals 16 residues. The V gene's germline CDR1 is SGDLS and CDR2 YYNGEE. The CDR3 loop is CASSVASGLAGNEQFF. The CDR3 nucleotides are TGTGCCAGCAGCGTTGCATCGGGACTAGCGGGCAATGAGCAGTTCTTC.